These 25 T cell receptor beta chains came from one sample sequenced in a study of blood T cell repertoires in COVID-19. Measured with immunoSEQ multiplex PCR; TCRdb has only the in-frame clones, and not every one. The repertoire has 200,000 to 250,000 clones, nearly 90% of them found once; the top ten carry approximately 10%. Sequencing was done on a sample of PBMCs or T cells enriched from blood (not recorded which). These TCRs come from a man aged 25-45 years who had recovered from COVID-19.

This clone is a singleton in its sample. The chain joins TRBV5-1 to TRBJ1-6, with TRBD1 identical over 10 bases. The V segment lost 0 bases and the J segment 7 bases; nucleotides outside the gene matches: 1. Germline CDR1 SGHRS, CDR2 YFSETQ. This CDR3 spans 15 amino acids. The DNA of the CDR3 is TGCGCCAGCAGCTTGGGGGACAGGGGAAATTCACCCCTCCACTTT. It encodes CASSLGDRGNSPLHF.

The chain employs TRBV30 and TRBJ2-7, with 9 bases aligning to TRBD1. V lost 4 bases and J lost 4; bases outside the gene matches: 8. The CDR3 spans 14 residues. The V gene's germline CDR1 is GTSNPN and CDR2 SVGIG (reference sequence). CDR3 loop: CAWNGQGRWYEQYF. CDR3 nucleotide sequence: TGTGCCTGGAATGGACAGGGGCGTTGGTACGAGCAGTACTTC.

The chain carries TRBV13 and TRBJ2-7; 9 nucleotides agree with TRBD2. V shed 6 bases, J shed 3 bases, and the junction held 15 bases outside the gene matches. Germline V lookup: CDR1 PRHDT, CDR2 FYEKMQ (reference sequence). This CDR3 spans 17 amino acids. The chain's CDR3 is CASRYSGSASFNYEQYF. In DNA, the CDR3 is TGTGCCAGCAGGTATAGCGGGAGTGCTTCTTTCAACTACGAGCAGTACTTC.

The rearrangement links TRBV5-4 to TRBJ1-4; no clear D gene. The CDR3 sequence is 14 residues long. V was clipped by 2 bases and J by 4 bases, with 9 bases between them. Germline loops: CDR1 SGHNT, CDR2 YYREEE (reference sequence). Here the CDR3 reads CASSFRGNNEKLFF. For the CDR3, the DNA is TGTGCCAGCAGCTTCCGAGGGAATAATGAAAAACTGTTTTTT.

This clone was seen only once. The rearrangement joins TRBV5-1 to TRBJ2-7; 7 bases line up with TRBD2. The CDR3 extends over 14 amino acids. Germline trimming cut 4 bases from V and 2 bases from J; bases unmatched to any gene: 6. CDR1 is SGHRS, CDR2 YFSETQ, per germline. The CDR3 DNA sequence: TGCGCCAGCAGCCCCGCTAGCGGTCCCTACGAGCAGTACTTC. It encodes CASSPASGPYEQYF.

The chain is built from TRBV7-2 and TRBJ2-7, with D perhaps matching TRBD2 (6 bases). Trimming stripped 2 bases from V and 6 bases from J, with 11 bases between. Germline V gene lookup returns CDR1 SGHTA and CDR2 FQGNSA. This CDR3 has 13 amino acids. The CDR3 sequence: CASSLNRGGEQYF. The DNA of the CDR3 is TGTGCCAGCAGCTTAAATCGGGGAGGCGAGCAGTACTTC.

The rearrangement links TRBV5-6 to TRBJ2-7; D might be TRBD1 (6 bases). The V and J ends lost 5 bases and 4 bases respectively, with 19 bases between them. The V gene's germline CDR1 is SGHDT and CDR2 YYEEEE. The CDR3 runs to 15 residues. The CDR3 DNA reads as TGTGCCAGCAGTATTGACAGGAAAAAAACTTACGAGCAGTACTTC. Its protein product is CASSIDRKKTYEQYF.

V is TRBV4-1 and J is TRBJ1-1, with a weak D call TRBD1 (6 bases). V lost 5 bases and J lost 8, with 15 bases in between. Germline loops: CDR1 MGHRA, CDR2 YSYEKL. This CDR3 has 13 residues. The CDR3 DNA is TGCGCCAGCAGCGTCGGCCCCGGGACAGAAGCTTTCTTT. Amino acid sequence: CASSVGPGTEAFF.

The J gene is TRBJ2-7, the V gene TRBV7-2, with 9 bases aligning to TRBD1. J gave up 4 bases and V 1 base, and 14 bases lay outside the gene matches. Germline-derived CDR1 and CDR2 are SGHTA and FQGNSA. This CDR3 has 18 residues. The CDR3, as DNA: TGTGCCAGCAGCTTAGTAGGGAACACCGGGACAGGGTTTTACGAGCAGTACTTC. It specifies CASSLVGNTGTGFYEQYF. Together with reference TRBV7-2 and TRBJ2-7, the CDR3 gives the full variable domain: GAGVSQSPSNKVTEKGKDVELRCDPISGHTALYWYRQSLGQGLEFLIYFQGNSAPDKSGLPSDRFSAERTGGSVSTLTIQRTQQEDSAVYLCASSLVGNTGTGFYEQYFGPGTRLTVT.

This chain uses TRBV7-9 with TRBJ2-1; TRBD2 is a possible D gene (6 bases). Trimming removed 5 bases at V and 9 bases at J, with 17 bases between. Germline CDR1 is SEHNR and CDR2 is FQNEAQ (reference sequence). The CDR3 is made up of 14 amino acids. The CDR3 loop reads CASSADRRAGEQFF. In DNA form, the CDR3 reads TGTGCCAGCAGCGCCGACCGGAGGGCCGGTGAGCAGTTCTTC.

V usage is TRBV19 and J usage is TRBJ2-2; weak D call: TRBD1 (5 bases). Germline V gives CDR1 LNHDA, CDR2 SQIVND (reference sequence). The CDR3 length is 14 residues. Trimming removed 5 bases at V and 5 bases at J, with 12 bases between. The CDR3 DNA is TGTGCCAGTAGTTTAATCAGGGTAACCGGGGAGCTGTTTTTT. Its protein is CASSLIRVTGELFF.

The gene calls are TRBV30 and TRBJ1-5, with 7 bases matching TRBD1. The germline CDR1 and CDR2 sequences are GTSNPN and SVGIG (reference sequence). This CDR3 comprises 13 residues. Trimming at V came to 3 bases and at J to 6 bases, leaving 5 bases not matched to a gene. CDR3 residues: CAWSPYRGQPQHF. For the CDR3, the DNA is TGTGCCTGGAGCCCTTACAGGGGTCAGCCCCAGCATTTT.

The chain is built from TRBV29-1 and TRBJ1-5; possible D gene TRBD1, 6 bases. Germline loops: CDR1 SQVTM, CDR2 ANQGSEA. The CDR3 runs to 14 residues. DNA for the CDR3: TGCAGTGCCATTTCACAGGGTGGAGGTCAGCCCCAGCATTTT. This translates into CSAISQGGGQPQHF.

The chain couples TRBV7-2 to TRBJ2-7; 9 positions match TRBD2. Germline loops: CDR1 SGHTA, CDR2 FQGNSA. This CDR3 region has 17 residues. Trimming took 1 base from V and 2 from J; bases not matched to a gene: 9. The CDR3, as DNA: TGTGCCAGCAGCTTAGTGGCGGGGGGGCCGACCACCTACGAGCAGTACTTC. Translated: CASSLVAGGPTTYEQYF.

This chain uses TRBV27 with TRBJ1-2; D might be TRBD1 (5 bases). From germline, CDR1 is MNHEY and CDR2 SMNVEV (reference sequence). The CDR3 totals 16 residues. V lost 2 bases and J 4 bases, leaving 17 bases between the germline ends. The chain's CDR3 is CASSLSPRTGRYGYTF. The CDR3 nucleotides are TGTGCCAGCAGTTTAAGCCCCCGCACAGGTCGCTATGGCTACACCTTC.

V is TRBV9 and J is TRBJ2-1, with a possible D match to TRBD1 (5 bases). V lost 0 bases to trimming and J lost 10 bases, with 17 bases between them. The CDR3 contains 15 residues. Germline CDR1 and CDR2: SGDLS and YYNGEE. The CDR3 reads CASSVGVSQSGEQFF. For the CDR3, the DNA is TGTGCCAGCAGCGTAGGTGTGAGCCAATCAGGGGAGCAGTTCTTC.

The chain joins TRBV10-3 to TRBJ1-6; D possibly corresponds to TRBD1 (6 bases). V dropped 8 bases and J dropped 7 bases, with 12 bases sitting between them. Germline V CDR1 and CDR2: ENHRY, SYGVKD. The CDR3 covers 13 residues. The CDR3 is CAIGPGQNSPLHF. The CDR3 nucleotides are TGTGCCATCGGTCCGGGACAAAATTCACCCCTCCACTTT.

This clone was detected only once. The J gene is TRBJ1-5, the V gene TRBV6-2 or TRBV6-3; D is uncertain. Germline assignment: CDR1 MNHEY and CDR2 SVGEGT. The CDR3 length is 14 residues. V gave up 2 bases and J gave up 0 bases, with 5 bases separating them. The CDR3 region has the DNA TGTGCCAGCAGTTACGCGGTTAGCAATCAGCCCCAGCATTTT. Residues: CASSYAVSNQPQHF.

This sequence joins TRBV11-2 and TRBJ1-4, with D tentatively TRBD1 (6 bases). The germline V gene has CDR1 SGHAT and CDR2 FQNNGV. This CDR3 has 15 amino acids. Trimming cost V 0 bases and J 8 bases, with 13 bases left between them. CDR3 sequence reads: CASSLDTGLHEKLFF. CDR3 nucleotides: TGTGCCAGCAGCTTAGATACAGGGCTGCACGAAAAACTGTTTTTT.

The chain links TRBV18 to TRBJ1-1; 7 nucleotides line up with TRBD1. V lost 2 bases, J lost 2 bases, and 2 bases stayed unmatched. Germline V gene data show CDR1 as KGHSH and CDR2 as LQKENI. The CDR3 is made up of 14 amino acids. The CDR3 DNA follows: TGTGCCAGCTCACCAGGAGGGGGCAACACTGAAGCTTTCTTT. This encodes CASSPGGGNTEAFF.

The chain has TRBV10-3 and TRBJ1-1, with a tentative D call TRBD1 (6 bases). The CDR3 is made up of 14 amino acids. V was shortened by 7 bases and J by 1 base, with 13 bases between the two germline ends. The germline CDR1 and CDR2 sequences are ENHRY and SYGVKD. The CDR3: CAIMSGDTNTEAFF. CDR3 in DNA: TGTGCCATCATGAGCGGGGACACGAACACTGAAGCTTTCTTT.

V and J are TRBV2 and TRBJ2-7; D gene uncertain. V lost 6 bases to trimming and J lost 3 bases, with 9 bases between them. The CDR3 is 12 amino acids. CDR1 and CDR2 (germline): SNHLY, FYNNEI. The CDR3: CASSRARYEQYF. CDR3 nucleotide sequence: TGTGCCAGCAGCCGAGCTCGCTACGAGCAGTACTTC.

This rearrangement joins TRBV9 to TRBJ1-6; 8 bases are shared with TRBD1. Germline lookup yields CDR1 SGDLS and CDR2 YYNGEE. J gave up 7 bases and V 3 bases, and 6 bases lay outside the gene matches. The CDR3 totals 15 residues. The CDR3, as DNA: TGTGCCAGCAGCGAGGGACAGGAGAAGAATTCACCCCTCCACTTT. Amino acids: CASSEGQEKNSPLHF.

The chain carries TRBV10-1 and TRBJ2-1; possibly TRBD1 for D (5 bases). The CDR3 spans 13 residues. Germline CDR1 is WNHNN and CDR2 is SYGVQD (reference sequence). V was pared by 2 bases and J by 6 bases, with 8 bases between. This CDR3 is CASSEKGVNEQFF. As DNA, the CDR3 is TGCGCCAGCAGTGAGAAAGGGGTCAATGAGCAGTTCTTC.

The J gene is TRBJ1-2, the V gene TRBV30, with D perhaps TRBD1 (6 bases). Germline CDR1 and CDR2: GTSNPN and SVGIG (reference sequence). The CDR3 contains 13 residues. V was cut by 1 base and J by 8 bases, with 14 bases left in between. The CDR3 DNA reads TGTGCCTGGAGTGAAGGGGGGGCCGGGGGCTACACCTTC. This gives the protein CAWSEGGAGGYTF.